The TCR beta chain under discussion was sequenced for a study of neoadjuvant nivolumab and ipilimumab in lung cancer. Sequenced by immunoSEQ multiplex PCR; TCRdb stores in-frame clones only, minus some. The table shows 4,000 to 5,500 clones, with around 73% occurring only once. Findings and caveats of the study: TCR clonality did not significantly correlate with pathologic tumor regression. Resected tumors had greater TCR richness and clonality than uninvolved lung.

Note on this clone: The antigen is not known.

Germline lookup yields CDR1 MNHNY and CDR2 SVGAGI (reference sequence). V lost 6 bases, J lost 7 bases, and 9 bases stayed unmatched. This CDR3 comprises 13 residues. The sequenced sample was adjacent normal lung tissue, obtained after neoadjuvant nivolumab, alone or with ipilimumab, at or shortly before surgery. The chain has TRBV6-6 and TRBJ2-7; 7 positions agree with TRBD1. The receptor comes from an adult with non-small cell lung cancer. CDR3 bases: TGTGCCAGCAGGGCACCAGGGGGAACGGAGCAGTACGTC. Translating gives CASRAPGGTEQYV.